Listed below are T cell receptor beta chains from one sample, sequenced in a study of early T cells in non-severe SARS-CoV-2 infection. TCRdb reanalysed the 5' RACE reads using MiXCR and keeps one entry per CDR3 protein. In the table there are some 91,000 distinct CDR3 sequences, over 10% of which are singletons. Sequenced: whole blood. The source is an adult who was a healthcare worker with PCR-confirmed SARS-CoV-2 infection or an uninfected control (not recorded which). The CDR3 runs from the conserved cysteine through the conserved F or W. The order of the fields is CDR3 protein, CDR3 DNA, clone size, D gene, J gene, V gene. D genes are given only for firm matches. Size values are once, few and many counts, or a class for expanded clones, and some rows have none.

CDR3aa: CASSSQGGHGNTIYF
CDR3nt: TGTGCCAGCAGTTCCCAAGGGGGGCACGGAAACACCATATATTTT
abundance: many
d_gene: .
j_gene: TRBJ1-3
v_gene: TRBV2

CDR3aa: CSAPFSGGGGEQYF
CDR3nt: TGCAGTGCCCCCTTTAGCGGGGGAGGGGGGGAGCAGTACTTC
abundance: many
d_gene: TRBD2
j_gene: TRBJ2-7
v_gene: TRBV20-1

CDR3aa: CSARRGRQLRTQYF
CDR3nt: TGCAGTGCTAGGAGGGGGCGCCAGTTGAGGACCCAGTACTTC
abundance: many
d_gene: TRBD1
j_gene: TRBJ2-5
v_gene: TRBV20-1

CDR3aa: CASSSDVVSGANVLTF
CDR3nt: TGTGCCAGCAGCTCGGATGTGGTTTCTGGGGCCAACGTCCTGACTTTC
abundance: .
d_gene: .
j_gene: TRBJ2-6
v_gene: TRBV5-5

CDR3aa: CSVEVGSSGNTIYF
CDR3nt: TGCAGCGTTGAGGTGGGGAGCTCTGGAAACACCATATATTTT
abundance: few
d_gene: .
j_gene: TRBJ1-3
v_gene: TRBV29-1

CDR3aa: CASSFYSSGGSETQYF
CDR3nt: TGTGCCAGCAGCTTTTATTCAAGCGGGGGGTCAGAGACCCAGTACTTC
abundance: few
d_gene: TRBD2
j_gene: TRBJ2-5
v_gene: TRBV7-6

CDR3aa: CAISEVSGGTGELFF
CDR3nt: TGTGCCATCAGTGAGGTCTCGGGCGGGACCGGGGAGCTGTTTTTT
abundance: many
d_gene: .
j_gene: TRBJ2-2
v_gene: TRBV10-3

CDR3aa: CASSLTANQPQHF
CDR3nt: TGTGCCAGCAGCTTGACAGCAAATCAGCCCCAGCATTTT
abundance: .
d_gene: .
j_gene: TRBJ1-5
v_gene: TRBV11-2

CDR3aa: CSVFQPQHF
CDR3nt: TGCAGCGTTTTTCAGCCCCAGCATTTT
abundance: few
d_gene: .
j_gene: TRBJ1-5
v_gene: TRBV29-1

CDR3aa: CATSDFRGTGELFF
CDR3nt: TGTGCCACCAGTGATTTCCGGGGCACCGGGGAGCTGTTTTTT
abundance: .
d_gene: .
j_gene: TRBJ2-2
v_gene: TRBV24-1

CDR3aa: CASSLGGLSYEQYF
CDR3nt: TGTGCCAGCAGTTTAGGGGGTTTATCCTACGAGCAGTACTTC
abundance: many
d_gene: .
j_gene: TRBJ2-7
v_gene: TRBV12-3/TRBV12-4

CDR3aa: CASSLNGPTNSPLHF
CDR3nt: TGTGCCAGCAGTCTCAATGGACCGACGAATTCACCCCTCCACTTT
abundance: many
d_gene: .
j_gene: TRBJ1-6
v_gene: TRBV28

CDR3aa: CASNKQLYGYTF
CDR3nt: TGTGCCAGCAACAAACAGCTTTATGGCTACACCTTC
abundance: few
d_gene: .
j_gene: TRBJ1-2
v_gene: TRBV6-1

CDR3aa: CASSSTPFLNEQFF
CDR3nt: TGTGCCAGCAGCTCTACACCTTTCCTCAATGAGCAGTTCTTC
abundance: .
d_gene: .
j_gene: TRBJ2-1
v_gene: TRBV7-3

CDR3aa: CASGPQPQGSRSYQEQMQETQYF
CDR3nt: TGTGCCAGCGGCCCTCAACCACAGGGATCCCGATCTTACCAAGAACAAATGCAAGAGACCCAGTACTTC
abundance: medium-sized
d_gene: .
j_gene: TRBJ2-5
v_gene: TRBV7-2

CDR3aa: CASSPGTRELFF
CDR3nt: TGTGCCAGCAGCCCCGGGACCCGGGAGCTGTTTTTT
abundance: many
d_gene: .
j_gene: TRBJ2-2
v_gene: TRBV12-3/TRBV12-4

CDR3aa: CSVPWGSTDTQYF
CDR3nt: TGCAGCGTCCCCTGGGGTAGCACAGATACGCAGTATTTT
abundance: few
d_gene: .
j_gene: TRBJ2-3
v_gene: TRBV29-1

CDR3aa: CASRLRGDEAFF
CDR3nt: TGTGCCAGCAGACTGAGGGGGGACGAAGCTTTCTTT
abundance: few
d_gene: .
j_gene: TRBJ1-1
v_gene: TRBV28

CDR3aa: CASSLSQKPGANVLTF
CDR3nt: TGTGCCAGCAGTTTGTCTCAGAAACCTGGGGCCAACGTCCTGACTTTC
abundance: many
d_gene: .
j_gene: TRBJ2-6
v_gene: TRBV28

CDR3aa: CSAGQGTEQFF
CDR3nt: TGCAGTGCGGGACAGGGAACTGAGCAGTTCTTC
abundance: few
d_gene: TRBD1
j_gene: TRBJ2-1
v_gene: TRBV20-1

CDR3aa: CSGSGNEAFF
CDR3nt: TGCAGCGGCTCGGGCAATGAAGCTTTCTTT
abundance: .
d_gene: .
j_gene: TRBJ1-1
v_gene: TRBV29-1

CDR3aa: CASRQNREQYF
CDR3nt: TGCGCCAGCAGACAAAACCGGGAGCAGTACTTC
abundance: many
d_gene: .
j_gene: TRBJ2-7
v_gene: TRBV10-2

CDR3aa: CASSRTGGNEQYF
CDR3nt: TGTGCCAGCAGTCGGACAGGGGGCAACGAGCAGTACTTC
abundance: .
d_gene: TRBD1
j_gene: TRBJ2-7
v_gene: TRBV6-2/TRBV6-3

CDR3aa: CASSGDRAQPQHF
CDR3nt: TGTGCCAGCAGCGGTGACAGGGCCCAGCCCCAGCATTTT
abundance: few
d_gene: TRBD1
j_gene: TRBJ1-5
v_gene: TRBV13

CDR3aa: CASSQHNTEAFF
CDR3nt: TGTGCCAGCAGTCAACACAACACTGAAGCTTTCTTT
abundance: .
d_gene: .
j_gene: TRBJ1-1
v_gene: TRBV12-3/TRBV12-4

CDR3aa: CASSGLAAPNTGELFF
CDR3nt: TGCGCCAGCAGTGGACTAGCGGCCCCGAACACCGGGGAGCTGTTTTTT
abundance: .
d_gene: TRBD2
j_gene: TRBJ2-2
v_gene: TRBV10-1

CDR3aa: CATWRAGGTDTQYF
CDR3nt: TGTGCCACCTGGCGGGCGGGAGGCACAGATACGCAGTATTTT
abundance: once
d_gene: TRBD2
j_gene: TRBJ2-3
v_gene: TRBV28

CDR3aa: CASSPHAGYTF
CDR3nt: TGTGCCAGCAGTCCCCACGCGGGCTACACCTTC
abundance: .
d_gene: .
j_gene: TRBJ1-2
v_gene: TRBV28

CDR3aa: CASSFRSGGLTDTQYF
CDR3nt: TGTGCCAGCAGCTTCCGTAGCGGGGGGCTCACAGATACGCAGTATTTT
abundance: many
d_gene: TRBD2
j_gene: TRBJ2-3
v_gene: TRBV11-2

CDR3aa: CSAMFRKIMNTEAFF
CDR3nt: TGCAGTGCTATGTTCCGTAAAATTATGAACACTGAAGCTTTCTTT
abundance: many
d_gene: .
j_gene: TRBJ1-1
v_gene: TRBV20-1

CDR3aa: CASSRIGGESNEKLFF
CDR3nt: TGCGCCAGCAGCCGGATTGGCGGGGAATCTAATGAAAAACTGTTTTTT
abundance: many
d_gene: .
j_gene: TRBJ1-4
v_gene: TRBV5-1

CDR3aa: CASSLSQGDTEAFF
CDR3nt: TGCGCCAGCAGCTTGTCCCAGGGGGACACTGAAGCTTTCTTT
abundance: few
d_gene: TRBD1
j_gene: TRBJ1-1
v_gene: TRBV5-1

CDR3aa: CASSWDTRTQYF
CDR3nt: TGTGCCAGCAGTTGGGACACCCGTACGCAGTATTTT
abundance: .
d_gene: .
j_gene: TRBJ2-3
v_gene: TRBV12-3/TRBV12-4